The clone carrying this T cell receptor beta chain appeared many times. Its target is not known. Each hyperthyroidism patient was newly diagnosed, with under 2 months' duration, and aged 18 to 65. No donor had other autoimmune disease, uncontrolled infection, pregnancy or lactation. The data stem from a study of Graves' ophthalmopathy and Graves' hyperthyroidism. Study overall: Peripheral blood sampling preceded any treatment and occurred at initial diagnosis.

From germline, CDR1 is DFQATT and CDR2 SNEGSKA (reference sequence). The V gene lost 3 bases and the J gene lost 0 bases, with 8 bases spanning the gap. This CDR3 region has 13 residues. The authors amplified TCR beta CDR3 regions from RNA transcripts. HTBI-primed first-round RT-PCR preceded second-round multiplex PCR. TCRdb used MiXCR to reprocess the multiplex PCR reads, holding one entry per CDR3 protein. The sample yields 500,000 to 700,000 distinct CDR3 sequences, about a fifth seen once. Overall study findings and caveats: Sensitivity reached nearly 71% and specificity around 72% when the model predicted ophthalmopathy progression.

The rearrangement links TRBV20-1 to TRBJ1-1; D is possibly TRBD1 (5 bases). Sequenced sample: peripheral blood. This clonotype was sampled from a woman aged 18 to 35 with stable Graves' hyperthyroidism. Some clones in this sample may be carry-over from other donors' samples. DNA for the CDR3: TGCAGTGCTAGCGGGGCAATGAACACTGAAGCTTTCTTT. This sequence encodes CSASGAMNTEAFF.